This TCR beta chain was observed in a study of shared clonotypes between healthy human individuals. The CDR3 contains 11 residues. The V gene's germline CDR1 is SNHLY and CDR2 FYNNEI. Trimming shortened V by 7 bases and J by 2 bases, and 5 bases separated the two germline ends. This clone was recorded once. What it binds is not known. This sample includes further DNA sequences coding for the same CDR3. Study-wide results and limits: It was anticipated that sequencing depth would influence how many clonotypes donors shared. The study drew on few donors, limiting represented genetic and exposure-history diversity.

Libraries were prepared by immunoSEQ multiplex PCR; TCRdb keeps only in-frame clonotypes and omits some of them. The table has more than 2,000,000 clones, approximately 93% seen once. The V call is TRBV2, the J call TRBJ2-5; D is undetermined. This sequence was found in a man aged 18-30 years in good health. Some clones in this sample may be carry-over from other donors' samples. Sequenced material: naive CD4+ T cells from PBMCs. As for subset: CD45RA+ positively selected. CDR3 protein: CASTSQETQYF. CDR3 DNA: TGTGCCAGCACCTCTCAAGAGACCCAGTACTTC.